Described below is a single TCR beta chain sequence and its context. Its antigen is unidentified. Germline CDR1 and CDR2: LGHNA and YNFKEQ. The CDR3 spans 14 residues. V gave up 6 bases and J gave up 5 bases, with 16 bases separating them. This sample is part of a study of blood T cells in healthy people across ages. A second roughly 7 to 12 cycle PCR used barcoded and J-beta primers. A tag from a template-switch adaptor with 12 random nucleotides marked each cDNA molecule. From the 5' RACE reads, TCRdb called clonotypes with MiXCR, one entry per CDR3 protein. Of 1.5 million to 2 million distinct CDR3 sequences in the sample, 49% were seen once. Points from the study as a whole: Calculation of diversity from one million T cells yielded estimates considered to be underestimates.

The total RNA that was extracted per sample amounted to at least 5 micrograms. This clonotype was sampled from a woman in her thirties or forties in good health. The V gene is TRBV4-2, the J gene TRBJ2-5; the D gene is possibly TRBD1 (5 bases). Sequenced sample: blood. The CDR3 bases are TGTGCCAGCAGTCGTGGGGCACTACTTGAGACCCAGTACTTC. This encodes CASSRGALLETQYF.